This T cell receptor beta chain came from a study of blood T cell repertoires in COVID-19. Authors' methods: Reference gene primers were amplified, and this amplification served to estimate nucleated cell counts. Measured with immunoSEQ multiplex PCR; TCRdb has only the in-frame clones, and not every one. Clonal size and the V and J genes are those of that table, whereas D and trimming came from the DNA. The table shows some 87,000 clones, with over 75% occurring only once. With V trimmed by 3 bases and J by 3 bases, 11 bases remained unmatched. CDR1 is SGHNT and CDR2 is YYREEE in the germline V gene (reference sequence). The CDR3 runs 16 residues.

This sequence was found in an elderly man with active or convalescent COVID-19. The V gene is TRBV5-4, the J gene TRBJ1-1; 7 bases are a match to TRBD1. The specimen sequenced was peripheral blood. This CDR3 is CASSSPTGVGDTEAFF. The CDR3 DNA reads TGTGCCAGCAGCTCACCTACAGGGGTAGGGGACACTGAAGCTTTCTTT.